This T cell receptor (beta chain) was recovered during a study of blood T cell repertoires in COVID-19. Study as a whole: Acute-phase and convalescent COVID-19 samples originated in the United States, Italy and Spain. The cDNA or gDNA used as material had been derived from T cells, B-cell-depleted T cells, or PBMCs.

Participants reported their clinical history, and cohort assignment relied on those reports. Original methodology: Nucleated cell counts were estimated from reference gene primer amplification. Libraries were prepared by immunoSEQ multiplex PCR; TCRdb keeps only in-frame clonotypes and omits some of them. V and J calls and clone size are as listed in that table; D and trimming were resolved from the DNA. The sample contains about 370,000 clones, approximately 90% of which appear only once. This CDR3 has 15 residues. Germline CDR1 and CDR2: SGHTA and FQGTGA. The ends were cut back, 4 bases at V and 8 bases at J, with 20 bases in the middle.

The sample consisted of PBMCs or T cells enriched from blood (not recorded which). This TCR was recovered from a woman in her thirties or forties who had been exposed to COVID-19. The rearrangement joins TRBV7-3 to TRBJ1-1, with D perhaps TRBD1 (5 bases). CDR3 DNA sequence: TGTGCCAGCAGCTCACATGGCGGGGGTATATCCGAAGCTTTCTTT. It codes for CASSSHGGGISEAFF. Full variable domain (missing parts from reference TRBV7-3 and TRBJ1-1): GAGVSQTPSNKVTEKGKYVELRCDPISGHTALYWYRQSLGQGPEFLIYFQGTGAADDSGLPNDRFFAVRPEGSVSTLKIQRTERGDSAVYLCASSSHGGGISEAFFGQGTRLTVV.